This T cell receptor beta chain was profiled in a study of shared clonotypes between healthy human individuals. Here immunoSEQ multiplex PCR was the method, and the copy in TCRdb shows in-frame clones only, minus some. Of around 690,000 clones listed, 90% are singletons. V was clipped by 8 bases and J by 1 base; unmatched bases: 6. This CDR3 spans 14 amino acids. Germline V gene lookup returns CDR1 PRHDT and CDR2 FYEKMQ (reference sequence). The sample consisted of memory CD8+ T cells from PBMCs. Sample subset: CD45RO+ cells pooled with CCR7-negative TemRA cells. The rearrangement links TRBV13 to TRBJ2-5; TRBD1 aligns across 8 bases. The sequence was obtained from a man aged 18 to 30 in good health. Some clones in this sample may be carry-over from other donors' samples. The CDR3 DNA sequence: TGTGCCAGCCAAGGACAGGGCCCCCAAGAGACCCAGTACTTC. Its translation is CASQGQGPQETQYF.